This T cell receptor beta chain derives from a study of blood T cell repertoires in COVID-19. Study-wide context: Whether acute or convalescent, the COVID-19 samples came from the United States, Italy and Spain. Sources were T cells, B-cell-depleted T cells, or PBMCs; the material itself was cDNA or gDNA.

The table came from immunoSEQ multiplex PCR; TCRdb's copy has only in-frame clones and leaves some out. This sample yields about 100,000 clones, of which 80% to 95% are seen a single time; 5.7% belongs to the top ten. Germline loops: CDR1 KGHSH, CDR2 LQKENI. The V and J ends lost 5 bases and 5 bases respectively, with 9 bases between them. This CDR3 has 13 amino acids. The origin of this receptor is a man aged 65 to 85 with acute or convalescent COVID-19. The rearrangement links TRBV18 to TRBJ2-2, with TRBD1 as a possible D gene (5 bases). Sequenced sample: peripheral blood. CDR3 in amino acids: CASSARDTGELFF. Here the CDR3 DNA reads TGTGCCAGCTCAGCCAGGGATACCGGGGAGCTGTTTTTT.